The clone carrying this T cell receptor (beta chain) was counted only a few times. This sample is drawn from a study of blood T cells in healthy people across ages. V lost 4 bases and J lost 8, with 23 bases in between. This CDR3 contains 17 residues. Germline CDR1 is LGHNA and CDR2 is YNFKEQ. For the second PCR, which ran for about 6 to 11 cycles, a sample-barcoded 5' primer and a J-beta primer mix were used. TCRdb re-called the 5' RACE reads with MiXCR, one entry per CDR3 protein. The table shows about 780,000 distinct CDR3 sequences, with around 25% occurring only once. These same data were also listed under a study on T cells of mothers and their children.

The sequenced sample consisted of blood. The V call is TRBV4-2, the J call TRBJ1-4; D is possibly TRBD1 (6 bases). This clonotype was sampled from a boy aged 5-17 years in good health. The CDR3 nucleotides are TGTGCCAGCAGCCCGCTAATCCCCGACGGGGGCGGGGAAAAACTGTTTTTT. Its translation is CASSPLIPDGGGEKLFF.